The next 22 T cell receptor beta chains were all read from a single sample in a study of long-term antiretroviral therapy in people with HIV. The authors ran the immunoSEQ assay, v3.0, at survey level. Sequenced by immunoSEQ multiplex PCR; TCRdb stores in-frame clones only, minus some. There are tens of thousands of clones in the sample; roughly 92% occur only once, and 7.3% lies in the top ten. Material: unsorted PBMCs, obtained 4.4 years after starting antiretroviral therapy. The receptors shown here come from a woman aged 50 to 65 with HIV.

The chain links TRBV25-1 to TRBJ2-7, with unresolved D. Germline V gene lookup returns CDR1 MGHDK and CDR2 SYGVNS. V lost 1 base to trimming and J lost 2 bases, with 9 bases between them. The CDR3 loop spans 14 amino acids. CDR3 in DNA: TGTGCCAGCAGTGAATCCCACAGTCCCTACGAGCAGTACTTC. Amino acid sequence: CASSESHSPYEQYF.

V and J are TRBV19 and TRBJ2-2; 7 positions agree with TRBD1. The junction had 5 bases not matched to a gene; V was cut back by 10 bases and J by 3 bases. Germline V gives CDR1 LNHDA, CDR2 SQIVND (reference sequence). The CDR3 totals 13 residues. The CDR3 loop reads CATGTAHTGELFF. The CDR3 nucleotides are TGTGCCACAGGGACAGCCCACACCGGGGAGCTGTTTTTT.

The V gene is TRBV4-2, the J gene TRBJ2-7; 10 bases map to TRBD1. The ends lost 2 bases at V and 7 bases at J; junction bases unmatched: 14. This CDR3 contains 17 residues. The V gene's germline CDR1 is LGHNA and CDR2 YNFKEQ. In DNA form, the CDR3 reads TGTGCCAGCAGCCAAAGGGGGGACAGGGGAAGGGAGGGAGAGCAGTACTTC. It translates to CASSQRGDRGREGEQYF.

The V gene is TRBV10-3, the J gene TRBJ2-1; 7 bases agree with TRBD1. Germline values: CDR1 ENHRY, CDR2 SYGVKD. This CDR3 is 14 amino acids long. The V segment lost 3 bases and the J segment 8 bases; nucleotides outside the gene matches: 7. CDR3 loop: CAISEEGAKDEQFF. CDR3 bases: TGTGCCATCAGTGAAGAGGGGGCGAAAGATGAGCAGTTCTTC.

The chain employs TRBV9 and TRBJ1-3, with 7 bases lining up with TRBD1. The CDR3 has 16 residues. Trimming took 3 bases from V and 0 from J; bases not matched to a gene: 6. In germline, CDR1 is SGDLS, CDR2 YYNGEE. CDR3 loop: CASSAPGGSSGNTIYF. The CDR3 nucleotides are TGTGCCAGCAGCGCCCCAGGGGGGAGCTCTGGAAACACCATATATTTT.

This chain links TRBV5-1 with TRBJ2-2, with 7 positions matching TRBD2. CDR1 and CDR2 from the germline V gene are SGHRS and YFSETQ. This CDR3 has 16 amino acids. J was trimmed by 7 bases and V by 0 bases; bases with no gene match: 9. Here the CDR3 reads CASSLEGPPGGGELFF. CDR3 in DNA: TGCGCCAGCAGCTTGGAGGGACCGCCGGGAGGCGGGGAGCTGTTTTTT.

The chain has TRBV7-3 and TRBJ2-1; D remains unclear. The germline gives CDR1 SGHTA, CDR2 FQGTGA. This CDR3 has 14 amino acids. The ends were cut back, 1 base at V and 5 bases at J, with 9 bases in the middle. CDR3 in DNA: TGTGCCAGCAGCTTAAACCTATGGAACAATGAGCAGTTCTTC. It specifies CASSLNLWNNEQFF.

The V gene is TRBV30, the J gene TRBJ1-4; D may be TRBD1 (6 bases). Germline V CDR1 and CDR2: GTSNPN, SVGIG (reference sequence). The CDR3 sequence is 16 residues long. V was pared by 5 bases and J by 4 bases, with 20 bases between. CDR3 in DNA: TGTGCCTGGGGAGTCGGCTCGGGGGCGAGTAATGAAAAACTGTTTTTT. Protein product: CAWGVGSGASNEKLFF. The full variable domain, its missing parts supplied by reference TRBV30 and TRBJ1-4, is SQTIHQWPATLVQPVGSPLSLECTVEGTSNPNLYWYRQAAGRGLQLLFYSVGIGQISSEVPQNLSASRPQDRQFILSSKKLLLSDSGFYLCAWGVGSGASNEKLFFGSGTQLSVL.

V gene TRBV7-2 combines with J gene TRBJ2-3, with D tentatively TRBD1 or TRBD2 (5 bases each). CDR1 and CDR2 (germline): SGHTA, FQGNSA. CDR3 length equals 15 residues. Trimming cost V 3 bases and J 2 bases, with 12 bases left between them. CDR3 in amino acids: CASSLGDFTTDTQYF. In DNA, the CDR3 is TGTGCCAGCAGCTTGGGGGATTTTACCACAGATACGCAGTATTTT.

This clone was picked up one time. The chain links TRBV30 to TRBJ1-5; D may be TRBD1 (6 bases). The germline gives CDR1 GTSNPN, CDR2 SVGIG (reference sequence). This CDR3 comprises 13 residues. The ends were cut back, 3 bases at V and 5 bases at J, with 11 bases in the middle. CDR3 coding DNA: TGTGCCTGGAGCACAGGGAGGGATCAGCCCCAGCATTTT. It encodes CAWSTGRDQPQHF.

This chain uses TRBV2 with TRBJ2-2; the match to TRBD2 covers 11 bases. The CDR3 covers 15 residues. Trimming removed 7 bases from V and 8 bases from J; junction bases left unmatched: 9. Per the germline V gene, CDR1 is SNHLY and CDR2 is FYNNEI. The CDR3 sequence: CASTVSGGASGELFF. For the CDR3, the DNA is TGTGCCAGCACCGTTAGCGGGGGGGCCTCTGGGGAGCTGTTTTTT.

The chain carries TRBV5-6 and TRBJ2-7; D may match TRBD1 or TRBD2 (5 bases each). V lost 0 bases and J 2 bases, leaving 18 bases between the germline ends. The CDR3 has 17 amino acids. The germline gives CDR1 SGHDT, CDR2 YYEEEE. The DNA of the CDR3 is TGTGCCAGCAGCTTGGGGGGGATGGCGGGTCCTACCTACGAGCAGTACTTC. Residues: CASSLGGMAGPTYEQYF.

This clone was found a few times. The chain combines TRBV6-1 with TRBJ2-7; D may be TRBD1 or TRBD2 (5 bases each). The ends were cut back, 2 bases at V and 3 bases at J, with 14 bases in the middle. The length of the CDR3 is 15 residues. The V gene's germline CDR1 is MNHNS and CDR2 SASEGT. CDR3 sequence: CASSEQGRLGYEQYF. CDR3 nucleotides: TGTGCCAGCAGTGAACAGGGACGGCTTGGCTACGAGCAGTACTTC.

J is TRBJ1-2 and V is TRBV10-3, with a weak D call TRBD1 (6 bases). Per germline, CDR1 ENHRY and CDR2 SYGVKD. Trimming removed 10 bases from V and 2 bases from J, with 26 bases in between. CDR3 length: 17 residues. CDR3 residues: CATNPPGGPILNYGYTF. The CDR3 DNA sequence: TGTGCCACCAATCCCCCCGGGGGCCCTATCCTCAACTATGGCTACACCTTC.

The chain employs TRBV6-5 and TRBJ1-1; 9 bases match TRBD1. J gave up 5 bases and V 0 bases, and 4 bases lay outside the gene matches. Germline-derived CDR1 and CDR2 are MNHEY and SVGAGI. This CDR3 contains 15 residues. The CDR3 bases are TGTGCCAGCAGTTACTCGGTGACAGGGGGGACTGAAGCTTTCTTT. It specifies CASSYSVTGGTEAFF.

The chain recombines TRBV7-9 with TRBJ1-1, with TRBD1 matching over 9 bases. The junction had 6 bases not matched to a gene; V was cut back by 1 base and J by 3 bases. From germline, CDR1 is SEHNR and CDR2 FQNEAQ (reference sequence). The CDR3 is 16 amino acids. The CDR3 region has the DNA TGTGCCAGCAGCTTAGGCCGGACAGGGGCAGACACTGAAGCTTTCTTT. It translates to CASSLGRTGADTEAFF.

The rearrangement joins TRBV7-8 to TRBJ2-1, with D perhaps matching TRBD2 (6 bases). This CDR3 has 17 amino acids. V was trimmed by 5 bases and J by 0 bases, leaving 17 bases between them. CDR1 and CDR2 (germline): SGHVS, FQNEAQ. CDR3 nucleotides: TGTGCCAGCAGCCGGACCGTCCGGGGGAGCTCCTACAATGAGCAGTTCTTC. Translated: CASSRTVRGSSYNEQFF.

This clone has a single count. The chain has TRBV5-1 and TRBJ2-7, with D possibly TRBD2 on 6 matching bases. V gave up 4 bases and J gave up 4 bases, with 15 bases separating them. Germline loops: CDR1 SGHRS, CDR2 YFSETQ. The length of the CDR3 is 14 residues. The CDR3 DNA is TGCGCCAGCAGCACCCGGGACTTACCGTACGAGCAGTACTTC. It yields the protein CASSTRDLPYEQYF.

The V and J genes are TRBV19 and TRBJ2-4; 8 nucleotides match TRBD1. The CDR3 loop spans 13 amino acids. The germline V gene encodes CDR1 LNHDA and CDR2 SQIVND (reference sequence). J was trimmed by 6 bases and V by 4 bases; bases with no gene match: 2. CDR3 protein: CASSTGGSNIQYF. CDR3 bases: TGTGCCAGTAGTACAGGGGGCTCAAACATTCAGTACTTC.

Points on this clone: A junction end diverges from the germline sequence, so it may reflect a read error. The chain combines TRBV4-2 with TRBJ2-3; the D gene is possibly TRBD2 (5 bases). The CDR3 is 15 residues long. Germline CDR1 and CDR2: LGHNA and YNFKEQ. Here the CDR3 DNA reads TGTGCCAGCAGCAAAGAGAGGGCCCCCACAGATACGCAGTATTTT. It specifies CASSKERAPTDTQYF.

In its sample, this clone was seen a few times. The chain joins TRBV9 to TRBJ1-1; D is possibly TRBD1 (6 bases). The CDR3 is 15 amino acids. V gave up 4 bases and J gave up 7 bases, with 20 bases separating them. Germline V gene sequence: CDR1 SGDLS, CDR2 YYNGEE. This CDR3 is CASSYTDVAGDEAFF. The CDR3 DNA sequence: TGTGCCAGCAGCTACACCGATGTCGCAGGGGATGAAGCTTTCTTT. The variable domain in full, with the rest retrieved from reference TRBV9 and TRBJ1-1, is DSGVTQTPKHLITATGQRVTLRCSPRSGDLSVYWYQQSLDQGLQFLIQYYNGEERAKGNILERFSAQQFPDLHSELNLSSLELGDSALYFCASSYTDVAGDEAFFGQGTRLTVV.

The chain carries TRBV7-9 and TRBJ2-7; 7 positions match TRBD1. V shed 5 bases, J shed 5 bases, and the junction held 6 bases outside the gene matches. The CDR3 sequence is 13 residues long. Germline CDR1 SEHNR, CDR2 FQNEAQ (reference sequence). The CDR3 sequence: CASSILGQDEQYF. CDR3 nucleotides: TGTGCCAGCAGCATACTAGGACAGGACGAGCAGTACTTC.